This T cell receptor beta chain was sequenced in a study of technical replicates of blood from a handful of donors. Using immunoSEQ multiplex PCR, the repertoire was profiled, and TCRdb retains in-frame clones only, with some absent. Of about 61,000 clones in the sample, less than 98% were seen once. CDR1 and CDR2 from the germline V gene are SNHLY and FYNNEI. This CDR3 spans 15 amino acids. The J segment lost 2 bases and the V segment lost 5 bases, leaving 5 bases of the junction unmatched. Sequenced sample: T cells isolated from PBMCs. The chain employs TRBV2 and TRBJ1-5; 8 nucleotides agree with TRBD1. This clonotype was sampled from a human donor in good health. The CDR3 DNA reads as TGTGCCAGCAGTTTTGACAGGGGACGCAATCAGCCCCAGCATTTT. Amino acid sequence: CASSFDRGRNQPQHF.